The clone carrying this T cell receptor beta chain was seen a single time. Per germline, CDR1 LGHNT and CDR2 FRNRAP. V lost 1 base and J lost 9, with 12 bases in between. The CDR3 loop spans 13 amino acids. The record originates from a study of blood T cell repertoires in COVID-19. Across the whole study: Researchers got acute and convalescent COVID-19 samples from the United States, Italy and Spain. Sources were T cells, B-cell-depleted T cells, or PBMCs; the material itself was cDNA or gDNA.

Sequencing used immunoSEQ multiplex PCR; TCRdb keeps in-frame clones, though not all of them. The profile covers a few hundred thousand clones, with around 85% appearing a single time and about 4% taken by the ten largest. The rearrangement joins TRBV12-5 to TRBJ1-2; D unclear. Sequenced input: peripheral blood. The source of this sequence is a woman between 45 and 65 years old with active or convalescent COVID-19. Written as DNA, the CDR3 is TGTGCTAGTGGTTTGGGAGAGGGAGGCCGCTACACCTTC. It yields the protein CASGLGEGGRYTF. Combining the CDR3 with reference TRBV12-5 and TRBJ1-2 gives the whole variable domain DARVTQTPRHKVTEMGQEVTMRCQPILGHNTVFWYRQTMMQGLELLAYFRNRAPLDDSGMPKDRFSAEMPDATLATLKIQPSEPRDSAVYFCASGLGEGGRYTFGSGTRLTVV.